This entry is about one TCR beta chain. Antigen: not known. Patients were not receiving therapy at sample collection. For tumor-infiltrating lymphocytes, EpCAM beads were added to negative-selection T-cell enrichment of thawed cells. CCR7 was ignored; memory CD8 cells were sorted as CD8+CD4-CD45RA-. This record comes from a study of CD39 and CD103 CD8 tumor-infiltrating T cells. Study results and caveats: DN TIL clonotypes largely overlapped peripheral memory CD8 repertoires, unlike DP.

Clones were read by immunoSEQ multiplex PCR, and TCRdb kept only the in-frame ones, dropping some. The table lists about 15,000 clones, under 95% of them singletons. Germline CDR1 reads SGHTS; CDR2 reads YDEGEE. The CDR3 is 16 amino acids. J gave up 4 bases and V 0 bases, and 6 bases lay outside the gene matches. This rearrangement joins TRBV5-8 to TRBJ2-1, with 8 bases aligning to TRBD2. The source is a human donor with head and neck squamous cell carcinoma. Sample: CD8+ T cells sorted from blood. This sample's subset: total memory CD8 T cells (CD45RA-CCR7+/-) from blood or uninvolved lymph node. CDR3 region: CASSLAGGGTYNEQFF. CDR3 sequence (DNA): TGTGCCAGCAGCTTGGCCGGGGGGGGCACTTACAATGAGCAGTTCTTC.